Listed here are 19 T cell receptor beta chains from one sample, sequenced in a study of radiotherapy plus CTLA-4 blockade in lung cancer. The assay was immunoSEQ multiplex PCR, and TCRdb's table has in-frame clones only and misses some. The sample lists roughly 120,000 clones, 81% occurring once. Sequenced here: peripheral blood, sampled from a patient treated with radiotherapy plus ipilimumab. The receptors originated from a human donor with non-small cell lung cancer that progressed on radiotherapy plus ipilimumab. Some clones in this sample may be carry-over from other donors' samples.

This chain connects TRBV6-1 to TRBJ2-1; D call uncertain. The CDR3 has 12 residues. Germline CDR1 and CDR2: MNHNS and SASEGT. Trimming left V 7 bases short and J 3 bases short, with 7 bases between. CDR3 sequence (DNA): TGTGCCAGCACGGAATTCTACAATGAGCAGTTCTTC. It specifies CASTEFYNEQFF.

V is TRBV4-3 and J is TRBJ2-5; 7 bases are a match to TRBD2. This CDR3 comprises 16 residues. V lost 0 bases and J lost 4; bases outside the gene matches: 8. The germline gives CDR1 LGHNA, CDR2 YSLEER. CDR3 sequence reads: CASSQEGSGGAETQYF. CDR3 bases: TGCGCCAGCAGCCAAGAAGGATCGGGGGGAGCAGAGACCCAGTACTTC.

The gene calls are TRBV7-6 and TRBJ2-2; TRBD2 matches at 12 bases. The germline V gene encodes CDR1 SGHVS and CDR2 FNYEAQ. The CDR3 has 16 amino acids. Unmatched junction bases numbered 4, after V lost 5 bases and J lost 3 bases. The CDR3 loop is CASSPRTSGDTGELFF. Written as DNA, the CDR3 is TGTGCCAGCAGCCCGCGGACTAGCGGGGACACCGGGGAGCTGTTTTTT. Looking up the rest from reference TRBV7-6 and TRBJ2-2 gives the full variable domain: GAGVSQSPRYKVTKRGQDVALRCDPISGHVSLYWYRQALGQGPEFLTYFNYEAQQDKSGLPNDRFSAERPEGSISTLTIQRTEQRDSAMYRCASSPRTSGDTGELFFGEGSRLTVL.

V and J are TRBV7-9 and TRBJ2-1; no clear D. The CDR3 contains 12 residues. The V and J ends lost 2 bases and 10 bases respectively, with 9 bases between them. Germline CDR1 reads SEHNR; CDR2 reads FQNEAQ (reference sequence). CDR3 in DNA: TGTGCCAGCAGCTTACCGTATTTGGAGCAGTTCTTC. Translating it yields CASSLPYLEQFF.

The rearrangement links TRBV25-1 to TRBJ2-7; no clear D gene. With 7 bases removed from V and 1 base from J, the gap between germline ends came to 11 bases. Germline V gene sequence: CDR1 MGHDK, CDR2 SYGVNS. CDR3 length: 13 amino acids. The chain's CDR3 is CASTDGYSYEQYF. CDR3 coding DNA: TGTGCCAGCACAGACGGGTATTCCTACGAGCAGTACTTC.

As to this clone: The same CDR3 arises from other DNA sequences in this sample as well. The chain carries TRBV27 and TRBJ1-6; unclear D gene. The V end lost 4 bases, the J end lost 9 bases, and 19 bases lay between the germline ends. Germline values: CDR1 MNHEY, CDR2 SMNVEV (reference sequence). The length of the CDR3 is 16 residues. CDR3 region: CASSSPAAGETSPLHF. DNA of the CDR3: TGTGCCAGCAGTTCCCCGGCAGCAGGAGAAACTTCACCCCTCCACTTT.

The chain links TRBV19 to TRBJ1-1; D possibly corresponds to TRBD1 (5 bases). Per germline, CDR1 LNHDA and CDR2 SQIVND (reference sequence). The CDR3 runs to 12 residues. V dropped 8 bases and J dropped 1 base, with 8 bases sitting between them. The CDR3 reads CASLQGNTEAFF. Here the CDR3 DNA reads TGTGCCAGTCTTCAGGGGAACACTGAAGCTTTCTTT. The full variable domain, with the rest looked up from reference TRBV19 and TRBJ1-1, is DGGITQSPKYLFRKEGQNVTLSCEQNLNHDAMYWYRQDPGQGLRLIYYSQIVNDFQKGDIAEGYSVSREKKESFPLTVTSAQKNPTAFYLCASLQGNTEAFFGQGTRLTVV.

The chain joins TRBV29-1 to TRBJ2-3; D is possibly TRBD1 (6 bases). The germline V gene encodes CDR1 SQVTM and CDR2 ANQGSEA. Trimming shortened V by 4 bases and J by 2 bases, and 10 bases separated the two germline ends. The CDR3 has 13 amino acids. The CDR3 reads CSVADRDTDTQYF. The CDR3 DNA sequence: TGCAGCGTTGCGGACAGAGACACAGATACGCAGTATTTT.

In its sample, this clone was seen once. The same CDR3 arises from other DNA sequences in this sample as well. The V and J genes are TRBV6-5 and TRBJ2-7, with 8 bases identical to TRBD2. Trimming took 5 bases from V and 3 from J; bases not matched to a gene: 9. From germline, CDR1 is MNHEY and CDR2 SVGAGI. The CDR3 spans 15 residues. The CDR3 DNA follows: TGTGCCAGCAGTCGTTCTCTGACTAGCGTCTACGAGCAGTACTTC. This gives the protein CASSRSLTSVYEQYF.

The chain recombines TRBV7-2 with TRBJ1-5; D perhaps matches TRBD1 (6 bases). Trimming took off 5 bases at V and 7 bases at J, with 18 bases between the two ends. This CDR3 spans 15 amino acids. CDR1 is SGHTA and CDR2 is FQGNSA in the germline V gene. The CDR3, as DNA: TGTGCCAGCAGCACCCAAACAGGGTCGGGACAGCCCCAGCATTTT. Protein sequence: CASSTQTGSGQPQHF.

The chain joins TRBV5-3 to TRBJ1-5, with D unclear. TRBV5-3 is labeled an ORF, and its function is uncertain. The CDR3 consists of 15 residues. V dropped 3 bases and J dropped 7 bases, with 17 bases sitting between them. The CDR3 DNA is TGTGCCAGAAGCTCCCGCCTTGGAGGAGAACAGCCCCAGCATTTT. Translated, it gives CARSSRLGGEQPQHF.

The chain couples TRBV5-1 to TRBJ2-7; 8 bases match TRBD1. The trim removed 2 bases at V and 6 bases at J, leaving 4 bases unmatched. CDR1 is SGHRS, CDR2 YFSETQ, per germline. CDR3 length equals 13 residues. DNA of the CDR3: TGCGCCAGCAGCTTACAACAGGGGGGCGAGCAGTACTTC. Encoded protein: CASSLQQGGEQYF. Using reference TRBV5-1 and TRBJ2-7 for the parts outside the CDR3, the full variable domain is KAGVTQTPRYLIKTRGQQVTLSCSPISGHRSVSWYQQTPGQGLQFLFEYFSETQRNKGNFPGRFSGRQFSNSRSEMNVSTLELGDSALYLCASSLQQGGEQYFGPGTRLTVT.

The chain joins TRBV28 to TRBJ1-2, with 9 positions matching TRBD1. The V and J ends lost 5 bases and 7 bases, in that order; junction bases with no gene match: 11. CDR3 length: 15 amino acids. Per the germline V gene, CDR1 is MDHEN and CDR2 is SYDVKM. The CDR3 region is CASSNSGTGRFGYTF. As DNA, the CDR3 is TGTGCCAGCAGTAACTCCGGGACAGGGAGATTTGGCTACACCTTC.

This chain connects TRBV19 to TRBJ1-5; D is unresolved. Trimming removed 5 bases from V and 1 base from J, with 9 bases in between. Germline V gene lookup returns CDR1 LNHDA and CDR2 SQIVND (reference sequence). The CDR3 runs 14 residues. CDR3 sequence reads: CASSPGRSNQPQHF. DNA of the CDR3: TGTGCCAGTAGTCCCGGACGAAGCAATCAGCCCCAGCATTTT.

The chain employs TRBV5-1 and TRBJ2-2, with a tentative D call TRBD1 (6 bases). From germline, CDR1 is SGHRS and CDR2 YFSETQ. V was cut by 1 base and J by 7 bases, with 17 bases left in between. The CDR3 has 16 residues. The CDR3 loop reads CASSLRPAGVDGELFF. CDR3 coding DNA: TGCGCCAGCAGCTTGAGGCCGGCAGGGGTGGACGGGGAGCTGTTTTTT.

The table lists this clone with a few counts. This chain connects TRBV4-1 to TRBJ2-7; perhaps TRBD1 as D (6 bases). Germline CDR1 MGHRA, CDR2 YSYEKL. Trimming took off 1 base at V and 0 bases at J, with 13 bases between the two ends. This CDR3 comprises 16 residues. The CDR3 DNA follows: TGCGCCAGCAGCCAAGTTTGGGGACAAAACTCCTACGAGCAGTACTTC. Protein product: CASSQVWGQNSYEQYF.

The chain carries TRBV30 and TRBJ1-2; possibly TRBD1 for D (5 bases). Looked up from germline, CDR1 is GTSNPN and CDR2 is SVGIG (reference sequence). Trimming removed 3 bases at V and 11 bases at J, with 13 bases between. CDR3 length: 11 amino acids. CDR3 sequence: CAWSSGGKYTF. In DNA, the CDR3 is TGTGCCTGGAGCTCCGGGGGGAAGTACACCTTC.

CDR3 in amino acids: CASSPGRAYEQYF. The CDR3 nucleotides read TGTGCCAGCAGCCCGGGAAGGGCCTACGAGCAGTACTTC. The chain couples TRBV7-9 to TRBJ2-7; D may be TRBD2 (5 bases). The V and J ends lost 5 bases and 2 bases respectively, with 10 bases between them. The germline V gene has CDR1 SEHNR and CDR2 FQNEAQ (reference sequence). CDR3 length: 13 residues.

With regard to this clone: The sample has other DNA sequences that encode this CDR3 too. CDR3 in amino acids: CASRLGAGGGYTF. The CDR3, as DNA: TGTGCCAGCCGGTTGGGGGCGGGGGGAGGCTACACCTTC. The chain is built from TRBV6-5 and TRBJ1-2; possible D gene TRBD1, 6 bases. The ends were cut back, 8 bases at V and 8 bases at J, with 18 bases in the middle. The germline V gene encodes CDR1 MNHEY and CDR2 SVGAGI. The CDR3 length is 13 residues.